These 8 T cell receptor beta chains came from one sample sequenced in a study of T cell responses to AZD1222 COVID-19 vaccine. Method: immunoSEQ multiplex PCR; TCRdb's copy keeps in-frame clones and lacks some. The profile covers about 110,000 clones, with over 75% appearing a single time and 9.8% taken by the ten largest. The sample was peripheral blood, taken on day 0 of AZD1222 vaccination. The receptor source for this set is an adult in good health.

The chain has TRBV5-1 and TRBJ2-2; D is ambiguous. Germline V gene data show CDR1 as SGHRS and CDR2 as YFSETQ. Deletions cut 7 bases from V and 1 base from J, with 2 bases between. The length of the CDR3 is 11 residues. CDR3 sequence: CASGNTGELFF. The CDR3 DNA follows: TGCGCCAGCGGGAACACCGGGGAGCTGTTTTTT.

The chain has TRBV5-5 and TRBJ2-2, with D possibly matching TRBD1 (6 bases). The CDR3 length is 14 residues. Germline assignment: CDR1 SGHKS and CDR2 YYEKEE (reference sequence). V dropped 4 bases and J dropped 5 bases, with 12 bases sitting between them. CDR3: CASSLGQSTGELFF. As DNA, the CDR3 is TGTGCCAGCAGCCTCGGACAGAGTACCGGGGAGCTGTTTTTT.

The CDR3 region is CASSYIQAANEQFF. CDR3 nucleotides: TGTGCCAGCAGTTACATACAGGCGGCCAATGAGCAGTTCTTC. This chain joins TRBV6-5 and TRBJ2-1, with D perhaps TRBD1 (5 bases). The ends were cut back, 2 bases at V and 6 bases at J, with 11 bases in the middle. CDR1 and CDR2 (germline): MNHEY, SVGAGI. The CDR3 totals 14 residues.

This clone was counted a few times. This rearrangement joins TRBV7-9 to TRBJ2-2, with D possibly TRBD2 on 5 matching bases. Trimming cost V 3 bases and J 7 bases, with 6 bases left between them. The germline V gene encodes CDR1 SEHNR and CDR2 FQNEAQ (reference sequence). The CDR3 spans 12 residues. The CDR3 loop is CASSFGVGELFF. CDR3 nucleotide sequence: TGTGCCAGCAGCTTCGGGGTCGGGGAGCTGTTTTTT.

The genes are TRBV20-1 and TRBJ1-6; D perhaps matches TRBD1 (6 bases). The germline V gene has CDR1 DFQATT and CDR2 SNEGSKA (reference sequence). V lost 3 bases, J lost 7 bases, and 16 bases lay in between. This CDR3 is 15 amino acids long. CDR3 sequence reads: CSASRSGGRNSPLHF. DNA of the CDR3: TGCAGTGCTAGTCGCTCGGGGGGCCGGAATTCACCCCTCCACTTT.

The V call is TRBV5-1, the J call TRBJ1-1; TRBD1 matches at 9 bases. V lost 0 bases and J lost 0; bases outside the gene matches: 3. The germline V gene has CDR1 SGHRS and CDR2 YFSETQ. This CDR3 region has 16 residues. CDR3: CASSLVGQGMNTEAFF. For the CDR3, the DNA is TGCGCCAGCAGCTTGGTGGGACAGGGTATGAACACTGAAGCTTTCTTT.

CDR3 sequence reads: CASSDMDSGANVLTF. The DNA for the CDR3 is TGTGCCAGCAGTGATATGGACTCTGGGGCCAACGTCCTGACTTTC. The genes are TRBV25-1 and TRBJ2-6; D uncertain. Germline assignment: CDR1 MGHDK and CDR2 SYGVNS. V lost 3 bases to trimming and J lost 0 bases, with 6 bases between them. The CDR3 loop spans 15 amino acids.

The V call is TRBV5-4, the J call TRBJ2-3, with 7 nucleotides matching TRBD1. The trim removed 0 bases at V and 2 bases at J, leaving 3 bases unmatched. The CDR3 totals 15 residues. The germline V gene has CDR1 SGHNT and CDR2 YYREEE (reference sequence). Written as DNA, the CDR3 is TGTGCCAGCAGCTTGGGGGACAGTGCCACAGATACGCAGTATTTT. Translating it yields CASSLGDSATDTQYF. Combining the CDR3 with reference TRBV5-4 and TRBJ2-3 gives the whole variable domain ETGVTQSPTHLIKTRGQQVTLRCSSQSGHNTVSWYQQALGQGPQFIFQYYREEENGRGNFPPRFSGLQFPNYSSELNVNALELDDSALYLCASSLGDSATDTQYFGPGTRLTVL.